These T cell receptor beta chains were read from a single sample in a study of T cell responses to AZD1222 COVID-19 vaccine. The table came from immunoSEQ multiplex PCR; TCRdb's copy has only in-frame clones and leaves some out. This sample has about 140,000 clones, with 90% to 95% found just once. The sequencing used peripheral blood, collected 28 days after the second AZD1222 dose. The receptor set was obtained from an adult who received the AZD1222 COVID-19 vaccine. The CDR3 runs from the conserved cysteine through the conserved F or W. Each record gives: clone size, D gene, J gene, V gene, CDR3 protein, CDR3 DNA. A D gene is named only where the DNA matches it firmly. Part of the rows lack a size; the others show once, few, many or a class for expanded clones.

>.|TRBD2|TRBJ2-7|TRBV5-4
CASSATSGPYEQYF
TGTGCCAGCAGCGCTACTAGCGGCCCCTACGAGCAGTACTTC
>.|.|TRBJ1-1|TRBV4-1
CASSPMMGGTEAFF
TGCGCCAGCAGCCCGATGATGGGGGGCACTGAAGCTTTCTTT
>.|.|TRBJ2-3|TRBV27
CASSWLSGAEDTQYF
TGTGCCAGCAGTTGGCTGTCGGGAGCTGAAGATACGCAGTATTTT
>once|.|TRBJ2-7|TRBV1
CTSSQVREWRWNEQYF
TGCACCAGCAGCCAAGTTAGAGAGTGGAGGTGGAACGAGCAGTACTTC
>.|TRBD1|TRBJ1-4|TRBV28
CASNSQEGGIEKLFF
TGTGCCAGCAACTCTCAGGAAGGGGGCATTGAAAAACTGTTTTTT
>.|.|TRBJ1-3|TRBV18
CASSLPSGNTIYF
TGTGCCAGCTCACTACCCTCTGGAAACACCATATATTTT
>.|.|TRBJ1-3|TRBV5-6
CASSLTSGSGNTIYF
TGTGCCAGCAGCTTAACTTCAGGGTCTGGAAACACCATATATTTT
>.|TRBD2|TRBJ2-2|TRBV7-6
CASSLNFLWREADTGELFF
TGTGCCAGCAGCTTAAATTTCCTCTGGCGGGAGGCGGACACCGGGGAGCTGTTTTTT
>once|TRBD1|TRBJ1-1|TRBV7-8
CASSHRTGTNTEAFF
TGTGCCAGCAGCCATAGGACAGGGACGAACACTGAAGCTTTCTTT
>.|.|TRBJ2-2|TRBV29-1
CSVEQNRGTGELFF
TGCAGCGTTGAGCAGAATAGGGGCACCGGGGAGCTGTTTTTT
>.|TRBD1|TRBJ1-4|TRBV7-2
CASSYPGGREKLFF
TGTGCCAGCAGCTATCCAGGGGGCCGGGAAAAACTGTTTTTT
>.|TRBD2|TRBJ2-7|TRBV29-1
CSVISGHTYEQYF
TGCAGCGTAATTAGCGGGCATACCTACGAGCAGTACTTC
>.|.|TRBJ1-1|TRBV10-3
CAISDSGFDTEAFF
TGTGCCATCAGTGACTCTGGGTTTGACACTGAAGCTTTCTTT
>.|.|TRBJ1-5|TRBV6-5
CASRRAVTPNQPQHF
TGTGCCAGCAGGAGGGCAGTTACACCCAATCAGCCCCAGCATTTT
>.|TRBD1|TRBJ1-5|TRBV7-2
CASSSQRDSHSQPQHF
TGTGCCAGCAGCTCTCAACGGGACAGCCATTCACAGCCCCAGCATTTT
>.|.|TRBJ1-1|TRBV19
CASSMYAQGNTEAFF
TGTGCCAGTAGTATGTACGCACAGGGGAACACTGAAGCTTTCTTT
>.|.|TRBJ2-1|TRBV18
CASSWRGEYNEQFF
TGTGCCAGCTCATGGCGCGGGGAATACAATGAGCAGTTCTTC
>.|.|TRBJ1-1|TRBV18
CASSSRASDTEAFF
TGTGCCAGCTCTTCCAGGGCATCGGACACTGAAGCTTTCTTT
>.|.|TRBJ1-3|TRBV7-6
CASSLVSGSPTGNTIYF
TGTGCCAGCAGCTTAGTCTCCGGGAGCCCTACTGGAAACACCATATATTTT
>.|.|TRBJ2-5|TRBV3-1/TRBV3-2
CASRGSSGTQYF
TGTGCCAGCAGGGGAAGTTCGGGGACCCAGTACTTC
>.|.|TRBJ1-5|TRBV19
CASSSRGPGAQPQHF
TGTGCCAGTTCGTCGAGGGGCCCAGGGGCGCAGCCCCAGCATTTT
>.|.|TRBJ1-2|TRBV20-1
CSASGGHYGYTF
TGCAGTGCTAGTGGGGGGCACTATGGCTACACCTTC
>.|.|TRBJ1-4|TRBV12-3/TRBV12-4
CASSLARAGKLFF
TGTGCCAGCAGTTTAGCCAGGGCGGGGAAACTGTTTTTT
>.|.|TRBJ1-5|TRBV6-5
CASRPSGNNQPQHF
TGTGCCAGCAGACCCTCAGGTAACAATCAGCCCCAGCATTTT
>.|.|TRBJ2-5|TRBV19
CASSTLGAKETQYF
TGTGCCAGTAGTACGTTGGGGGCGAAAGAGACCCAGTACTTC
>.|.|TRBJ1-2|TRBV27
CASSLFGQPNGGGYTF
TGTGCCAGCAGTTTATTCGGACAGCCGAATGGCGGGGGCTACACCTTC
>few|.|TRBJ1-2|TRBV27
CASSLSSWGAGNGYTF
TGTGCCAGCAGTTTATCGAGCTGGGGGGCGGGCAATGGCTACACCTTC
>.|TRBD2|TRBJ2-2|TRBV6-5
CASSYSSLAAGELFF
TGTGCCAGCAGTTACTCGAGTCTAGCGGCCGGGGAGCTGTTTTTT
>.|.|TRBJ1-2|TRBV4-1
CASSQWQGLYGYTF
TGCGCCAGCAGCCAGTGGCAGGGCCTCTATGGCTACACCTTC
>.|.|TRBJ2-3|TRBV11-2
CASSLTTSSGDTQYF
TGTGCCAGCAGCTTAACGACCTCCTCGGGAGATACGCAGTATTTT
>.|.|TRBJ2-7|TRBV28
CASRSQRDPLFEQYF
TGTGCCAGCAGGTCCCAAAGGGACCCACTTTTCGAGCAGTACTTC
>.|.|TRBJ1-2|TRBV10-3
CAISDNTAKDGATNYGYTF
TGTGCCATCAGTGATAACACAGCTAAGGATGGCGCAACTAACTATGGCTACACCTTC
>.|.|TRBJ1-6|TRBV3-1/TRBV3-2
CASSDGWQGNNSPLHF
TGTGCCAGCTCAGACGGCTGGCAGGGGAATAATTCACCCCTCCACTTT
>.|.|TRBJ1-5|TRBV2
CASSDSRQLNQPQHF
TGTGCCAGCAGTGACTCAAGACAGCTCAATCAGCCCCAGCATTTT
>few|.|TRBJ1-6|TRBV5-1
CASSLDGGDGSPLHF
TGCGCCAGCAGCTTGGACGGGGGGGATGGTTCACCCCTCCACTTT
>.|.|TRBJ2-7|TRBV11-3
CASSLGVSYEQYF
TGTGCCAGCAGCTTAGGAGTTTCCTACGAGCAGTACTTC
>.|.|TRBJ1-2|TRBV19
CASSENRAAGYTF
TGTGCCAGTAGTGAGAACAGGGCGGCTGGCTACACCTTC
>.|TRBD1|TRBJ1-4|TRBV7-6
CASSPNPGTDEKLFF
TGTGCCAGCAGCCCGAACCCCGGGACAGATGAAAAACTGTTTTTT
>.|TRBD2|TRBJ2-5|TRBV7-7
CASSRLPASGRDPETQYF
TGTGCCAGCAGCCGCTTACCAGCTAGCGGGAGGGACCCAGAGACCCAGTACTTC
>.|.|TRBJ2-7|TRBV6-2/TRBV6-3
CASSDGGPLEQYF
TGTGCCAGCAGCGACGGCGGCCCCCTCGAGCAGTACTTC
>.|.|TRBJ1-1|TRBV7-8
CASSLARVKNTEAFF
TGTGCCAGCAGCTTAGCGCGGGTTAAGAACACTGAAGCTTTCTTT
>once|.|TRBJ1-3|TRBV6-5
CASSPVHSGNTIYF
TGTGCCAGCAGCCCGGTGCACTCTGGAAACACCATATATTTT
>.|.|TRBJ1-1|TRBV18
CASSPDMLVQSNTEAFF
TGTGCCAGCTCACCAGATATGCTGGTACAGTCGAACACTGAAGCTTTCTTT
>.|.|TRBJ1-4|TRBV5-1
CASSLATGATNEKLFF
TGCGCCAGCAGCTTGGCAACAGGAGCAACTAATGAAAAACTGTTTTTT
>once|TRBD2|TRBJ2-2|TRBV28
CASSSTFQGLASTGELFF
TGTGCCAGCAGTTCCACCTTTCAAGGACTAGCCTCCACCGGGGAGCTGTTTTTT
>.|.|TRBJ2-3|TRBV5-1
CASSGTGTDTQYF
TGCGCCAGCAGCGGAACAGGCACAGATACGCAGTATTTT
>.|.|TRBJ1-5|TRBV27
CASRSHSNQPQHF
TGTGCCAGCAGATCGCATAGCAATCAGCCCCAGCATTTT
>.|.|TRBJ2-7|TRBV6-5
CASTTGAPPPYEQYF
TGTGCCAGCACGACGGGAGCACCCCCTCCTTACGAGCAGTACTTC
>.|.|TRBJ2-3|TRBV18
CASSPVAGSDTQYF
TGTGCCAGCTCACCAGTGGCAGGGTCAGATACGCAGTATTTT
>.|TRBD1|TRBJ2-3|TRBV18
CASSPDRDPTDTQYF
TGTGCCAGCTCACCCGACAGGGACCCCACAGATACGCAGTATTTT
>.|.|TRBJ1-2|TRBV19
CASSITTPWARGYTF
TGTGCCAGTAGTATTACTACTCCGTGGGCGCGGGGCTACACCTTC